This T cell receptor beta chain was sequenced for a study of blood T cell repertoires in COVID-19. Overall study: Acute-phase and convalescent COVID-19 samples originated in the United States, Italy and Spain. PBMCs, B-cell-depleted T cells, or T cells were the source of the cDNA or gDNA that made up the material.

Original processing notes: Researchers report that nucleated cell counts were estimated from reference gene primer amplification. Measured with immunoSEQ multiplex PCR; TCRdb has only the in-frame clones, and not every one. That table furnishes V, J and clone size, whereas the DNA furnished D and trimming. Among about 140,000 clones listed, around 80% were seen once. CDR3 length: 15 residues. The germline V and J ends were trimmed by 0 bases and 5 bases, with 10 bases remaining between them. Per germline, CDR1 LGHNA and CDR2 YSLEER. The sequence came from a man in his 60s with active or convalescent COVID-19. J is TRBJ1-4 and V is TRBV4-3, with D possibly being TRBD1 (6 bases). The sequenced sample consisted of peripheral blood. The CDR3 nucleotides are TGCGCCAGCAGCCAAGAGACAGGAGTGAATGAAAAACTGTTTTTT. Translation: CASSQETGVNEKLFF.